The present T cell receptor (beta chain) was sequenced within a study of metastatic and nonmetastatic thyroid tumors. General study findings and limits: Significantly greater TCR beta diversity was reportedly found in malignant thyroid tumors than in benign nodules (in blood and tumor).

The authors' processing: Clinicopathological groups supplied CDR3 differences that were used to build a distant-metastasis classifier for papillary thyroid cancer. TCRdb re-clonotyped the PCR reads via MiXCR. TCRdb, not the authors, supplied the V and J calls. The table shows some 19,000 clones, with about 16% occurring only once. All patients were untreated before thyroid surgery. This clone was picked up many times. The antigen is undetermined. The CDR3 has 14 residues. V trimming: 5 bases; J trimming: 2 bases; junction bases outside the gene matches: 5. Per germline, CDR1 SEHNR and CDR2 FQNEAQ (reference sequence).

The chain has TRBV7-9 and TRBJ1-2; 7 bases line up with TRBD1. This clonotype was obtained from a female donor with papillary thyroid cancer or a benign thyroid nodule (not recorded which). Some clones in this sample may be carry-over from other donors' samples. Material: blood. The CDR3 sequence: CASSPGQVNYGYTF. In DNA, the CDR3 is TGTGCCAGCAGCCCCGGACAGGTCAACTATGGCTACACCTTC.